This TCR beta chain was identified in a study of CD8 T cells in ankylosing spondylitis. Study-level results: Blood from ankylosing spondylitis patients appeared to carry a characteristic roughly eight-variant TCR beta motif. Disease-linked clones displayed a CD8+ phenotype and appeared relatively rarely in peripheral blood. Reported data indicate significant enrichment of disease-linked clones within matched ankylosing spondylitis synovial fluid. Earlier reports found some motif variants in synovial fluid and blood in reactive arthritis.

TCRdb ran MiXCR on the 5' RACE reads and lists one entry per CDR3 protein. The sample has fewer than 250,000 distinct CDR3 sequences; roughly 10% are singletons. At least ten counts were recorded for this clonotype. Its antigen remains unidentified. The origin of this receptor is a male donor with ankylosing spondylitis or in good health (not recorded which). The sequenced sample was blood, either unsorted or a sorted T cell fraction (not recorded which).

For the CDR3, the DNA is TGCAGTGCTAGCATGGGGGACTATAATTCACCCCTCCACTTT. The encoded protein is CSASMGDYNSPLHF. The chain uses TRBV20-1 and TRBJ1-6, with D perhaps matching TRBD1 (5 bases). The length of the CDR3 is 14 residues. Trimming shortened V by 3 bases and J by 3 bases, and 9 bases separated the two germline ends. The germline V gene encodes CDR1 DFQATT and CDR2 SNEGSKA (reference sequence).